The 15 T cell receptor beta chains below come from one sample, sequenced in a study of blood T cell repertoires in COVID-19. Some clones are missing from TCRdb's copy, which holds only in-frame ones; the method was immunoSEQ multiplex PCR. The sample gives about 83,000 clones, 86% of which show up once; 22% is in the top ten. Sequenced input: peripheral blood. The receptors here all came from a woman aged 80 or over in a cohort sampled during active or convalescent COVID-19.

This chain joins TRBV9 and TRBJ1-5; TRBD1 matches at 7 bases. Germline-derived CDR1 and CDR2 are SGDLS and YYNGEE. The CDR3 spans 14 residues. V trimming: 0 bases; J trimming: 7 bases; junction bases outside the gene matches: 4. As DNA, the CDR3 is TGTGCCAGCAGCGTAGGACAGGGAATACAGCCCCAGCATTTT. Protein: CASSVGQGIQPQHF.

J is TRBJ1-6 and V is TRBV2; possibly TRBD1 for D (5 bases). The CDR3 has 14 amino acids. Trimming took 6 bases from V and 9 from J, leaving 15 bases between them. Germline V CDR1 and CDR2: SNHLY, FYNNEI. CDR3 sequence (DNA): TGTGCCAGCAGAGGGGAGGGGTCCGGTTCACCCCTCCACTTT. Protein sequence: CASRGEGSGSPLHF.

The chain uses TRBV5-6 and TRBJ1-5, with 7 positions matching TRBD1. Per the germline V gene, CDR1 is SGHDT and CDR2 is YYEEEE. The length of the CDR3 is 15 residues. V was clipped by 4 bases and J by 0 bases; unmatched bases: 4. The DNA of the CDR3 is TGTGCCAGCAGCCTCAGGGGGACTAGCAATCAGCCCCAGCATTTT. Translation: CASSLRGTSNQPQHF.

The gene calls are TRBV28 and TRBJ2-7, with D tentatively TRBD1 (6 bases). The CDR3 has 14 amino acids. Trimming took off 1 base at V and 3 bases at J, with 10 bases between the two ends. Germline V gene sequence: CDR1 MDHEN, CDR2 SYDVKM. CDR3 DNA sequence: TGTGCCAGCAGTTTATCGGACAGAGGCTACGAGCAGTACTTC. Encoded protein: CASSLSDRGYEQYF.

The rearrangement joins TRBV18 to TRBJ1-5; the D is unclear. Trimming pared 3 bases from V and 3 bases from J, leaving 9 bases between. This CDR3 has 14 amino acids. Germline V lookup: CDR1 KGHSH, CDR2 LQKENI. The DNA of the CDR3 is TGTGCCAGCTCACCCGGGGATGTCAATCAGCCCCAGCATTTT. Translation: CASSPGDVNQPQHF.

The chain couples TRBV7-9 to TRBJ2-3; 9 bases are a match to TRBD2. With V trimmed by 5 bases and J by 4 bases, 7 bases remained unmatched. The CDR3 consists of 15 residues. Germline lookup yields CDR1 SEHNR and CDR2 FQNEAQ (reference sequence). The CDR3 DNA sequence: TGTGCCAGCAGCCCCTTAGCGGGAGCGGCAGATACGCAGTATTTT. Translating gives CASSPLAGAADTQYF.

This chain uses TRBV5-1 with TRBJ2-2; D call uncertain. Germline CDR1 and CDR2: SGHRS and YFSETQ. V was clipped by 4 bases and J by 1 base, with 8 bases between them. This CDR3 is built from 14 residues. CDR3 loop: CASSPSLNTGELFF. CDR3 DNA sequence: TGCGCCAGCAGCCCTTCCTTGAACACCGGGGAGCTGTTTTTT.

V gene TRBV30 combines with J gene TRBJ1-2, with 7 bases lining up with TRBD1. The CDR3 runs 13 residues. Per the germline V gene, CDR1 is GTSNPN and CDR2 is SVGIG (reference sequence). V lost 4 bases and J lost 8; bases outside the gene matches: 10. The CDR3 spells CAWTTGIISGYTF. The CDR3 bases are TGTGCCTGGACGACAGGGATTATATCCGGCTACACCTTC. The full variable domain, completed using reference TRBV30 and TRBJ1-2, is SQTIHQWPATLVQPVGSPLSLECTVEGTSNPNLYWYRQAAGRGLQLLFYSVGIGQISSEVPQNLSASRPQDRQFILSSKKLLLSDSGFYLCAWTTGIISGYTFGSGTRLTVV.

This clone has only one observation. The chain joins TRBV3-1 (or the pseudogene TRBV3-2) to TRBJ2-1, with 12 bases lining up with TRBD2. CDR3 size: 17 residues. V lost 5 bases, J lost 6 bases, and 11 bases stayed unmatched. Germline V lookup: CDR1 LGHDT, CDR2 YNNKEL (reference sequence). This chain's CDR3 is CASSSQRTSGILNEQFF. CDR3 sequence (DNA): TGTGCCAGCAGCTCGCAAAGGACTAGCGGGATTCTCAATGAGCAGTTCTTC.

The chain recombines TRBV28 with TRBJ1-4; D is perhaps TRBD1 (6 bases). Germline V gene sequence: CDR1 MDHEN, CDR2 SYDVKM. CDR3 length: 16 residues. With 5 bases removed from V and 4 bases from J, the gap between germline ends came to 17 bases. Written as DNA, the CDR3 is TGTGCCAGCAGTCGGCCCACAGGGACGATTAATGAAAAACTGTTTTTT. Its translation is CASSRPTGTINEKLFF.

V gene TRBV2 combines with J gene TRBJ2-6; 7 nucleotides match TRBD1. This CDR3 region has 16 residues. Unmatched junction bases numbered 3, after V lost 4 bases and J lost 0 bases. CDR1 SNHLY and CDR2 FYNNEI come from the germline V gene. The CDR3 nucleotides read TGTGCCAGCAGTGGGCCAGGGGGCTCTGGGGCCAACGTCCTGACTTTC. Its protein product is CASSGPGGSGANVLTF.

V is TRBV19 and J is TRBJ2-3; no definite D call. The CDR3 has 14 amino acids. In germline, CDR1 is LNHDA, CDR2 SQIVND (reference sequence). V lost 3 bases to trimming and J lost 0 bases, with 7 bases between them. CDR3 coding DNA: TGTGCCAGTAGTATCAGGTCCAGCACAGATACGCAGTATTTT. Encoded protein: CASSIRSSTDTQYF.

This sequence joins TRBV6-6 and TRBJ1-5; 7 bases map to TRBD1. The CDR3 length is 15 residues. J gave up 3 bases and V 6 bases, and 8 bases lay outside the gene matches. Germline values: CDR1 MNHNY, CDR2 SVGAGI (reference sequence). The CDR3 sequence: CASSRTGDTNQPQHF. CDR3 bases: TGTGCCAGCAGCCGAACAGGGGACACCAATCAGCCCCAGCATTTT.

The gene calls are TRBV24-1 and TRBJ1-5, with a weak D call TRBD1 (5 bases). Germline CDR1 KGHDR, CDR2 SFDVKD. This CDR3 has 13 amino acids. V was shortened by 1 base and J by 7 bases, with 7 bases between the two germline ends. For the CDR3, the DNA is TGTGCCACCAGTGATTTTAGGGGACAGCCCCAGCATTTT. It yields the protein CATSDFRGQPQHF.

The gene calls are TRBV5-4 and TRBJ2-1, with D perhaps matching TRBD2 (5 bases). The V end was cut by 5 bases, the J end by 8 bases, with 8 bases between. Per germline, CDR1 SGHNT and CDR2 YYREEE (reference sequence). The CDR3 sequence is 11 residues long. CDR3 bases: TGTGCCAGCAGACGGACTGATGAGCAGTTCTTC. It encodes CASRRTDEQFF.